These 22 T cell receptor beta chains were all obtained from the same sample, sequenced in a study of a mutant IDH1 vaccine in newly diagnosed glioma. Assay: immunoSEQ multiplex PCR; the TCRdb copy retains only in-frame clones and omits some. Found here are about 54,000 clones, about four fifths of them singletons; the top ten hold about a fifth. Indicated time point: baseline, week 1 (first vaccination visit). As for treatment: pre-vaccination baseline after standard-of-care therapy. Sequences were derived from PBMCs, sampled from a glioma patient treated with radiotherapy, temozolomide or both. These receptor sequences come from a man in his late teens or twenties with glioma.

This clone was observed a single time. The V gene is TRBV7-2, the J gene TRBJ1-1; D possibly corresponds to TRBD1 (5 bases). The CDR3 consists of 13 residues. Germline CDR1 is SGHTA and CDR2 is FQGNSA. Trimming stripped 5 bases from V and 4 bases from J, with 11 bases between. CDR3 in amino acids: CASSGQGFTEAFF. CDR3 DNA: TGTGCCAGCAGCGGTCAGGGTTTCACTGAAGCTTTCTTT.

The chain recombines TRBV5-1 with TRBJ2-5; D is perhaps TRBD1 or TRBD2 (6 bases each). Germline V gene data show CDR1 as SGHRS and CDR2 as YFSETQ. V gave up 4 bases and J gave up 9 bases, with 19 bases separating them. This CDR3 has 14 amino acids. DNA of the CDR3: TGCGCCAGCAGCCCGGTGCAGGGGCCGGGGGCCCAGTACTTC. It translates to CASSPVQGPGAQYF.

This rearrangement joins TRBV18 to TRBJ2-1; 7 nucleotides match TRBD2. The V gene's germline CDR1 is KGHSH and CDR2 LQKENI. The V segment lost 3 bases and the J segment 12 bases; nucleotides outside the gene matches: 8. The CDR3 totals 13 residues. The CDR3 DNA sequence: TGTGCCAGCTCACCGTCCCCAGGGACTATGCAGTTCTTC. Translated, it gives CASSPSPGTMQFF.

The chain has TRBV5-4 and TRBJ2-1, with D tentatively TRBD2 (5 bases). CDR1 and CDR2 (germline): SGHNT, YYREEE (reference sequence). The CDR3 totals 16 residues. Trimming took off 6 bases at V and 2 bases at J, with 18 bases between the two ends. Here the CDR3 DNA reads TGTGCCAGCAACCACCCGTTGGGAGAGGCCTACAATGAGCAGTTCTTC. This translates into CASNHPLGEAYNEQFF.

The V call is TRBV2, the J call TRBJ1-6, with 7 bases identical to TRBD1. CDR1 SNHLY and CDR2 FYNNEI come from the germline V gene. This CDR3 region has 14 residues. With V trimmed by 3 bases and J by 6 bases, 2 bases remained unmatched. CDR3 in amino acids: CASSEGDSNSPLHF. DNA for the CDR3: TGTGCCAGCAGTGAGGGGGACAGTAATTCACCCCTCCACTTT.

The genes are TRBV12-5 and TRBJ1-6; D is uncertain. CDR3 length equals 13 residues. Germline CDR1 and CDR2: LGHNT and FRNRAP. The V and J ends lost 2 bases and 6 bases respectively, with 5 bases between them. In DNA form, the CDR3 reads TGTGCTAGTGGTTTGCATAGTAATTCACCCCTCCACTTT. It codes for CASGLHSNSPLHF.

The chain has TRBV7-2 and TRBJ2-1; D may be TRBD1 (5 bases). This CDR3 comprises 15 residues. Between the trimmed V and J ends, which lost 5 bases and 2 bases, there was a span of 13 bases. The germline V gene has CDR1 SGHTA and CDR2 FQGNSA. DNA of the CDR3: TGTGCCAGCAGCCGTGACAGTGCGGCCTACAATGAGCAGTTCTTC. It codes for CASSRDSAAYNEQFF.

This clone is a singleton in its sample. The chain combines TRBV4-3 with TRBJ1-1, with D tentatively TRBD1 (5 bases). Germline loops: CDR1 LGHNA, CDR2 YSLEER. The CDR3 contains 14 residues. The germline V and J ends were trimmed by 5 bases and 4 bases, with 14 bases remaining between them. The CDR3 DNA reads as TGCGCCAGCAGCGCTCGGGGGGTTTTCACTGAAGCTTTCTTT. It specifies CASSARGVFTEAFF.

The sample holds one count of this clone. The chain combines TRBV7-8 with TRBJ2-7; D remains ambiguous. Trimming cost V 4 bases and J 5 bases, with 9 bases left between them. The CDR3 is made up of 12 amino acids. Germline CDR1 is SGHVS and CDR2 is FQNEAQ. CDR3 loop: CASSSRSHEQYF. The CDR3 DNA reads as TGTGCCAGCAGCTCCAGGTCCCACGAGCAGTACTTC.

This rearrangement joins TRBV7-3 to TRBJ2-6; D uncertain. The V end lost 3 bases, the J end lost 0 bases, and 6 bases lay between the germline ends. This CDR3 is 15 amino acids long. Germline V gives CDR1 SGHTA, CDR2 FQGTGA. For the CDR3, the DNA is TGTGCCAGCAGCTTCCACCTCTCTGGGGCCAACGTCCTGACTTTC. Its protein product is CASSFHLSGANVLTF.

This chain uses TRBV4-3 with TRBJ1-2, with no clear D. The CDR3 length is 15 residues. In germline, CDR1 is LGHNA, CDR2 YSLEER. The ends were cut back, 1 base at V and 2 bases at J, with 11 bases in the middle. CDR3: CASSQGMEGNYGYTF. CDR3 bases: TGCGCCAGCAGCCAAGGCATGGAAGGGAACTATGGCTACACCTTC.

V usage is TRBV27 and J usage is TRBJ1-1, with D unclear. Germline CDR1 MNHEY, CDR2 SMNVEV (reference sequence). V was shortened by 7 bases and J by 4 bases, with 19 bases between the two germline ends. The CDR3 sequence is 15 residues long. For the CDR3, the DNA is TGTGCCAGCACCACATATTCGGGATCGGGCACTGAAGCTTTCTTT. Its protein product is CASTTYSGSGTEAFF.

The sample holds one count of this clone. The J gene is TRBJ1-6, the V gene TRBV30; 9 nucleotides line up with TRBD1. Losses at the gene ends were 5 bases for V and 7 bases for J; bases not matched to a gene: 12. The CDR3 totals 16 residues. From germline, CDR1 is GTSNPN and CDR2 SVGIG (reference sequence). The CDR3: CAWGSGTGFLNSPLHF. The CDR3 DNA is TGTGCCTGGGGCTCCGGGACAGGGTTTCTAAATTCACCCCTCCACTTT.

This clone appeared once. The chain couples TRBV6-1 to TRBJ2-6; either TRBD1 or TRBD2 may supply D (6 bases each). The germline V and J ends were trimmed by 8 bases and 3 bases, with 11 bases remaining between them. The CDR3 is 14 residues long. CDR1 and CDR2 (germline): MNHNS, SASEGT. The CDR3 protein is CASVQGLGANVLTF. The CDR3 DNA reads TGTGCCAGCGTACAGGGACTTGGGGCCAACGTCCTGACTTTC.

The chain combines TRBV5-1 with TRBJ1-1; tentatively, D is TRBD1 (6 bases). V was clipped by 4 bases and J by 6 bases, with 13 bases between them. The length of the CDR3 is 13 residues. The germline V gene encodes CDR1 SGHRS and CDR2 YFSETQ. This chain's CDR3 is CASSLEGGAEAFF. CDR3 DNA sequence: TGCGCCAGCAGCCTCGAGGGGGGGGCTGAAGCTTTCTTT.

The chain couples TRBV19 to TRBJ1-2, with D perhaps matching TRBD1 (5 bases). V gave up 5 bases and J gave up 8 bases, with 9 bases separating them. There are 11 residues in the CDR3. Germline V gene data show CDR1 as LNHDA and CDR2 as SQIVND (reference sequence). The CDR3 DNA reads as TGTGCCAGTAGTTTGGGGCTCGGCTACACCTTC. Protein sequence: CASSLGLGYTF.

This clone appeared a few times. This sequence joins TRBV18 and TRBJ1-2; D is unresolved. CDR3 length equals 12 residues. The V end lost 4 bases, the J end lost 6 bases, and 9 bases lay between the germline ends. CDR1 KGHSH and CDR2 LQKENI come from the germline V gene. The CDR3 loop is CASSLSRDGYTF. In DNA, the CDR3 is TGTGCCAGCTCACTGAGTCGGGATGGCTACACCTTC. Together with reference TRBV18 and TRBJ1-2, the CDR3 gives the full variable domain: NAGVMQNPRHLVRRRGQEARLRCSPMKGHSHVYWYRQLPEEGLKFMVYLQKENIIDESGMPKERFSAEFPKEGPSILRIQQVVRGDSAAYFCASSLSRDGYTFGSGTRLTVV.

This clone was found once. This chain joins TRBV15 and TRBJ2-2; no firm D call. The CDR3 is made up of 14 amino acids. CDR1 and CDR2 (germline): LNHNV, YYDKDF (reference sequence). V lost 1 base, J lost 1 base, and 4 bases lay in between. The CDR3 reads CATSRGKNTGELFF. DNA of the CDR3: TGTGCCACCAGCAGAGGGAAGAACACCGGGGAGCTGTTTTTT. Looking up the rest from reference TRBV15 and TRBJ2-2 gives the full variable domain: DAMVIQNPRYQVTQFGKPVTLSCSQTLNHNVMYWYQQKSSQAPKLLFHYYDKDFNNEADTPDNFQSRRPNTSFCFLDIRSPGLGDTAMYLCATSRGKNTGELFFGEGSRLTVL.

V is TRBV5-4 and J is TRBJ2-5; a possible D gene is TRBD2 (6 bases). Per the germline V gene, CDR1 is SGHNT and CDR2 is YYREEE (reference sequence). Trimming cost V 4 bases and J 3 bases, with 10 bases left between them. This CDR3 is 13 amino acids long. The CDR3 here is CASSDRLEETQYF. DNA of the CDR3: TGTGCCAGCAGCGACCGACTAGAAGAGACCCAGTACTTC.

As DNA, the CDR3 is TGTGCCAGCTCACCACAAAGGGACCGGTGGAATGGCTACACCTTC. Encoded protein: CASSPQRDRWNGYTF. The gene calls are TRBV18 and TRBJ1-2; D possibly corresponds to TRBD1 (5 bases). Germline CDR1 reads KGHSH; CDR2 reads LQKENI. This CDR3 comprises 15 residues. Between the trimmed V and J ends, which lost 1 base and 6 bases, there was a span of 15 bases. Together with reference TRBV18 and TRBJ1-2, the CDR3 gives the full variable domain: NAGVMQNPRHLVRRRGQEARLRCSPMKGHSHVYWYRQLPEEGLKFMVYLQKENIIDESGMPKERFSAEFPKEGPSILRIQQVVRGDSAAYFCASSPQRDRWNGYTFGSGTRLTVV.

This rearrangement joins TRBV5-8 to TRBJ1-5; D unclear. This CDR3 is 15 amino acids long. The V end was cut by 1 base, the J end by 4 bases, with 12 bases between. Germline V gene lookup returns CDR1 SGHTS and CDR2 YDEGEE. The CDR3 loop reads CASSLLGTGNQPQHF. In DNA form, the CDR3 reads TGTGCCAGCAGCTTGCTGGGCACGGGGAATCAGCCCCAGCATTTT. The full variable domain, in which reference TRBV5-8 and TRBJ1-5 provide the parts outside the CDR3, is EAGVTQSPTHLIKTRGQQATLRCSPISGHTSVYWYQQALGLGLQFLLWYDEGEERNRGNFPPRFSGRQFPNYSSELNVNALELEDSALYLCASSLLGTGNQPQHFGDGTRLSIL.

V gene TRBV10-3 combines with J gene TRBJ2-5; D may be TRBD1 (6 bases). The germline CDR1 and CDR2 sequences are ENHRY and SYGVKD. The CDR3 has 13 residues. V lost 10 bases and J lost 1, with 13 bases in between. The CDR3 spells CASRTGIQETQYF. The CDR3 DNA sequence: TGTGCCAGCAGAACAGGGATCCAAGAGACCCAGTACTTC.